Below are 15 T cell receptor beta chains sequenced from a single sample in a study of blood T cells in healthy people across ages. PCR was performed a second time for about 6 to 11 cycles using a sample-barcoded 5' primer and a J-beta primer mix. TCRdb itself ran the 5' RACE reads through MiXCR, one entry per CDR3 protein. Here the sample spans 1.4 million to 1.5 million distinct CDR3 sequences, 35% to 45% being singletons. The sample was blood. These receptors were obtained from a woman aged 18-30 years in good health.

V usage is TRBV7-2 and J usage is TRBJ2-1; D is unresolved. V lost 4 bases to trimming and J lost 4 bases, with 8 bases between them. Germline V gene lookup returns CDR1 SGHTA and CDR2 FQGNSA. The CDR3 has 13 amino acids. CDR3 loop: CASSSSVYNEQFF. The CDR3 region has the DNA TGTGCCAGCAGCTCCTCGGTATACAATGAGCAGTTCTTC.

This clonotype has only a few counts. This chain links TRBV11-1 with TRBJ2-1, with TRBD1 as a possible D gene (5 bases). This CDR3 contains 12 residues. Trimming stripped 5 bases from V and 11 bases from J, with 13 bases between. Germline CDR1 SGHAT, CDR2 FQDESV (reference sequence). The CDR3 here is CASSPQGQKQFF. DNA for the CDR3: TGTGCCAGCAGCCCCCAGGGTCAGAAGCAGTTCTTC.

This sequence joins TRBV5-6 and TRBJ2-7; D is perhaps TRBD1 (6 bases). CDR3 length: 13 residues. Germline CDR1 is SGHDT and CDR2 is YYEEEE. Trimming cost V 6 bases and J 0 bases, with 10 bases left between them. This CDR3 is CASTRQDSYEQYF. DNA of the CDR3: TGTGCCAGCACCCGACAGGACTCCTACGAGCAGTACTTC.

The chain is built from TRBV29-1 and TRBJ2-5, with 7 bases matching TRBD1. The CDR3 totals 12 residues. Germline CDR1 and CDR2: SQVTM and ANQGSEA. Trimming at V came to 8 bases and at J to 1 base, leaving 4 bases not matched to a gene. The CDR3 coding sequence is TGCAGCCCGAGGGGGCTCCAAGAGACCCAGTACTTC. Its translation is CSPRGLQETQYF.

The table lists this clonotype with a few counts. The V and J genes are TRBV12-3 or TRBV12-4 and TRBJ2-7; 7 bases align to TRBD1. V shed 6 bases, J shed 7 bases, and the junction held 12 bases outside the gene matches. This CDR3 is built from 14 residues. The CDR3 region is CASRQDRRGQEQYF. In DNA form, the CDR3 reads TGTGCCAGCAGACAGGACAGGCGCGGGCAAGAGCAGTACTTC.

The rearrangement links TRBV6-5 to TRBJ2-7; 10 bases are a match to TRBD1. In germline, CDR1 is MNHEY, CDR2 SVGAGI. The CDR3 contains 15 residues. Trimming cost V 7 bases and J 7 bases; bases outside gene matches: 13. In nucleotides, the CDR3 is TGTGCCAGCAACCCAAAAGGGACAGGGGTCGGAGAGCAGTACTTC. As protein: CASNPKGTGVGEQYF.

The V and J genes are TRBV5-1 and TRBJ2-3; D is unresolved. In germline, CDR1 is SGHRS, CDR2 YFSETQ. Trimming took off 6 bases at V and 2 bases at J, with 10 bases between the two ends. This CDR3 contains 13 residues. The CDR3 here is CASTAVNTDTQYF. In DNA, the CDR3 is TGCGCCAGCACCGCGGTTAACACAGATACGCAGTATTTT.

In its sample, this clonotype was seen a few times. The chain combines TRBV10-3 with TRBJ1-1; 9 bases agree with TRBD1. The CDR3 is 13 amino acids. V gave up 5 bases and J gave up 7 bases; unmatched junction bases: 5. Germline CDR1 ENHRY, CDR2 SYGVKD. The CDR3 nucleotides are TGTGCCATCAGTCCGGGACAGGGAATTGAAGCTTTCTTT. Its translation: CAISPGQGIEAFF.

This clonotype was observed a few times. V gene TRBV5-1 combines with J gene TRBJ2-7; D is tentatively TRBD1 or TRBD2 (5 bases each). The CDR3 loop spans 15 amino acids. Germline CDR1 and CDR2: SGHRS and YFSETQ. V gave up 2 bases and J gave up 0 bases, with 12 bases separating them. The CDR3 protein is CASSFSGRSSYEQYF. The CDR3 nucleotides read TGCGCCAGCAGCTTCTCGGGACGAAGCTCCTACGAGCAGTACTTC. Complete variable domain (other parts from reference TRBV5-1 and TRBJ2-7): KAGVTQTPRYLIKTRGQQVTLSCSPISGHRSVSWYQQTPGQGLQFLFEYFSETQRNKGNFPGRFSGRQFSNSRSEMNVSTLELGDSALYLCASSFSGRSSYEQYFGPGTRLTVT.

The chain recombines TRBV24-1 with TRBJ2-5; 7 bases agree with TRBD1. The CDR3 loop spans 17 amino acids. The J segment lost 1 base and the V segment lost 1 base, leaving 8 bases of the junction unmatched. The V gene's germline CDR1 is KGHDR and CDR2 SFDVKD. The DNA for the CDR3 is TGTGCCACCAGTGATTTTAGAAAGGGGGCTCTCCAAGAGACCCAGTACTTC. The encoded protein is CATSDFRKGALQETQYF.

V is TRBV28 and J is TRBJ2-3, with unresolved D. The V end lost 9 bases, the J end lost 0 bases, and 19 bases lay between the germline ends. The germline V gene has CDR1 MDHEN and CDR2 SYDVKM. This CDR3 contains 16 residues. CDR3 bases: TGTGCCAGTCCGCCGTCCGGACGGCCGAGCACAGATACGCAGTATTTT. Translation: CASPPSGRPSTDTQYF.

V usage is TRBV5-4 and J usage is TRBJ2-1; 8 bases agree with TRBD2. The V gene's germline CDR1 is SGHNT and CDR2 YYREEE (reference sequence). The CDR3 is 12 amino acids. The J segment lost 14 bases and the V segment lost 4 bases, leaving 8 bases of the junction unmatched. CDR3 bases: TGTGCCAGCAGCCCACCTAGCGGGCCAAAGTTCTTC. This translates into CASSPPSGPKFF.

CDR3 in DNA: TGTGCCAGCAGTTACCACCGGACGGGCGACACCGGGGAGCTGTTTTTT. Protein: CASSYHRTGDTGELFF. This chain links TRBV6-6 with TRBJ2-2; D is unresolved. From germline, CDR1 is MNHNY and CDR2 SVGAGI (reference sequence). This CDR3 has 16 amino acids. Trimming took off 2 bases at V and 3 bases at J, with 13 bases between the two ends.

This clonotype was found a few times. The DNA of the CDR3 is TGTGCCAGCAGTATGGACTCCTACAATGAGCAGTTCTTC. Its protein is CASSMDSYNEQFF. The V and J genes are TRBV2 and TRBJ2-1; D call uncertain. Germline V gives CDR1 SNHLY, CDR2 FYNNEI. The CDR3 spans 13 residues. V was pared by 5 bases and J by 0 bases, with 5 bases between.

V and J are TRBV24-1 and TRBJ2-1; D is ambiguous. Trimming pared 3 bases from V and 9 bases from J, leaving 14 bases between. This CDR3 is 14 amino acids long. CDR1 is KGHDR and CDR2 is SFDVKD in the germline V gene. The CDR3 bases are TGTGCCACCAGTGATGCGACTGGGTCGGGTGAGCAGTTCTTC. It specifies CATSDATGSGEQFF.